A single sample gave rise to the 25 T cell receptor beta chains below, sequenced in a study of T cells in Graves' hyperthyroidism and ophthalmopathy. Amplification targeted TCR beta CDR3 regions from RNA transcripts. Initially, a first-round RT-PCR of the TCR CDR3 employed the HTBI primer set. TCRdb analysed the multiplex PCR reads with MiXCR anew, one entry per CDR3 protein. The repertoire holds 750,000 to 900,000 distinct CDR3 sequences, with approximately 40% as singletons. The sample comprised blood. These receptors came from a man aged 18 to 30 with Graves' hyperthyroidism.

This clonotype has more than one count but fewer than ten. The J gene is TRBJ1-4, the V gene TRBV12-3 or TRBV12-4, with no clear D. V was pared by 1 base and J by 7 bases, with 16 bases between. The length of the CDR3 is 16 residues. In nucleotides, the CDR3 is TGTGCCAGCAGTTTAGGGAGGGCAGGCCTTGGTGAAAAACTGTTTTTT. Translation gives CASSLGRAGLGEKLFF.

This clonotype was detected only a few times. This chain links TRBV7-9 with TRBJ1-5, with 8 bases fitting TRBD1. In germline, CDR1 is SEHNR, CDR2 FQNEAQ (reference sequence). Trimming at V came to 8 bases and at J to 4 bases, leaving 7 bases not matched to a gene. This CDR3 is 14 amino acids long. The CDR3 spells CASRSGGGNQPQHF. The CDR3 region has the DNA TGTGCCAGCCGTTCAGGGGGCGGAAATCAGCCCCAGCATTTT.

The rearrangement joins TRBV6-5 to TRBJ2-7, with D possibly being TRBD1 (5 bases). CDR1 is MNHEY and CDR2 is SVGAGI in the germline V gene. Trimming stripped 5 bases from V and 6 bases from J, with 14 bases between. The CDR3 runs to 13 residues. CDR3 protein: CASSTLGQGEQYF. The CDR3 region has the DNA TGTGCCAGCAGTACACTCGGGCAGGGCGAGCAGTACTTC.

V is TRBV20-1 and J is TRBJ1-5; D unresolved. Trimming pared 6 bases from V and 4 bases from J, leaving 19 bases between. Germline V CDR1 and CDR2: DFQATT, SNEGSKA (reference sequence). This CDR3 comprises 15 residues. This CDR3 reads CSAGLPRRRNQPQHF. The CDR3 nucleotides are TGCAGTGCAGGACTGCCGAGAAGGAGGAATCAGCCCCAGCATTTT.

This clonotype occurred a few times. The CDR3 bases are TGTGCCAGCAGCCTTAACGGAGCAGACTACACCTTC. Its protein is CASSLNGADYTF. The V and J genes are TRBV3-1 and TRBJ1-2; no definite D call. The CDR3 consists of 12 residues. The germline V and J ends were trimmed by 4 bases and 10 bases, with 13 bases remaining between them. Germline lookup yields CDR1 LGHDT and CDR2 YNNKEL (reference sequence).

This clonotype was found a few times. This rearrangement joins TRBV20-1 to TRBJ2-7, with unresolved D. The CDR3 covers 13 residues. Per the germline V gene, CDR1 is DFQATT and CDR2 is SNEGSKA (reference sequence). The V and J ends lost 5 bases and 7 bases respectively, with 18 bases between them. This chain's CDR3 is CSAARKIYDEQYF. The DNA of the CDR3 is TGCAGTGCTGCGCGGAAGATCTACGATGAGCAGTACTTC.

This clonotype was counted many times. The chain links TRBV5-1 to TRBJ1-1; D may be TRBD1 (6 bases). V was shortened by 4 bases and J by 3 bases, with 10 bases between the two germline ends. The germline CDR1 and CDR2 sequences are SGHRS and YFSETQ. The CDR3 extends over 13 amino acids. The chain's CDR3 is CASSVTGYTEAFF. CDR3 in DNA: TGCGCCAGCAGCGTAACAGGGTACACTGAAGCTTTCTTT.

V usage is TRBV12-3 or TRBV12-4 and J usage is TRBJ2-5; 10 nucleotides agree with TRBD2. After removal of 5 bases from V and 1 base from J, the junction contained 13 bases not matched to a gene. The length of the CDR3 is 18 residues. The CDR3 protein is CASSLHGLLAGRQETQYF. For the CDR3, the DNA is TGTGCCAGCAGTCTCCACGGTCTACTAGCGGGGCGCCAAGAGACCCAGTACTTC.

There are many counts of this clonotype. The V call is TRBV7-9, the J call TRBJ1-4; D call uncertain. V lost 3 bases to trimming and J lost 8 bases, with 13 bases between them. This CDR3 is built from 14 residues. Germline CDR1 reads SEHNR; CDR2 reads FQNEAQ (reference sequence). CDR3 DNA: TGTGCCAGCAGCTTCGGTCGGGTTCCCGAAAAACTGTTTTTT. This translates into CASSFGRVPEKLFF.

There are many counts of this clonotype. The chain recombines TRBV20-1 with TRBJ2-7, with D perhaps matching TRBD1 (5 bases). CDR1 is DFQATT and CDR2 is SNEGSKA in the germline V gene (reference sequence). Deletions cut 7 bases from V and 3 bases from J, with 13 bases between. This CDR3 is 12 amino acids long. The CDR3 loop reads CSVRQTDYEQYF. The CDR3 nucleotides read TGCAGTGTTAGGCAGACAGACTACGAGCAGTACTTC.

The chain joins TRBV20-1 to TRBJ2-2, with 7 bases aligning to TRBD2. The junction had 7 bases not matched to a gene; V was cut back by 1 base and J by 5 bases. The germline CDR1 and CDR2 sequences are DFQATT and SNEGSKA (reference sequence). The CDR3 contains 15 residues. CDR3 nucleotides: TGCAGTGCTAGAGTCGGGAGGAGCGGGACCGGGGAGCTGTTTTTT. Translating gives CSARVGRSGTGELFF.

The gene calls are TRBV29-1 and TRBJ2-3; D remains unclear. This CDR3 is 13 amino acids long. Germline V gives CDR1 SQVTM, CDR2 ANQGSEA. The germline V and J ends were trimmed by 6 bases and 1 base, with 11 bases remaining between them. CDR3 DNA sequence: TGCAGCGTAGACCTCCCGGGCACAGATACGCAGTATTTT. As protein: CSVDLPGTDTQYF.

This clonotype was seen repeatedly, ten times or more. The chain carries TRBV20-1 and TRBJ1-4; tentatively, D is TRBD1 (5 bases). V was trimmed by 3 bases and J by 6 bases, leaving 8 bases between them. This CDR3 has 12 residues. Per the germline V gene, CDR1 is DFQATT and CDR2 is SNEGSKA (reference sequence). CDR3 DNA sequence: TGCAGTGCTAGGGGGCCAGATGAAAAACTGTTTTTT. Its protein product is CSARGPDEKLFF.

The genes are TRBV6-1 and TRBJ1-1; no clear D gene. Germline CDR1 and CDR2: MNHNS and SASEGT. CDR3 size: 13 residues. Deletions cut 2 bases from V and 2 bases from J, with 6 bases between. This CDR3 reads CASSERANTEAFF. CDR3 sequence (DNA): TGTGCCAGCAGTGAACGGGCTAACACTGAAGCTTTCTTT.

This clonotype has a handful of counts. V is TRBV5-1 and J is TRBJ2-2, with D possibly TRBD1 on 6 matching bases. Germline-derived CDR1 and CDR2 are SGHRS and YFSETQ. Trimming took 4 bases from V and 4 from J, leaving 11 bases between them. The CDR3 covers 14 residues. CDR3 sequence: CASSPTGTTGELFF. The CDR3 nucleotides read TGCGCCAGCAGCCCAACAGGGACCACCGGGGAGCTGTTTTTT.

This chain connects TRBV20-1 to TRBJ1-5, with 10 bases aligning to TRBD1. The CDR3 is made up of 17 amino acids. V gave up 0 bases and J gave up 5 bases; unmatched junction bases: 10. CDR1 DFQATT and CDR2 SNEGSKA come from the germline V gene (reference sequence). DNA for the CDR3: TGCAGTGCTAGAGAAGGGACAGGGGTAGGTTTGCATCAGCCCCAGCATTTT. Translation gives CSAREGTGVGLHQPQHF.

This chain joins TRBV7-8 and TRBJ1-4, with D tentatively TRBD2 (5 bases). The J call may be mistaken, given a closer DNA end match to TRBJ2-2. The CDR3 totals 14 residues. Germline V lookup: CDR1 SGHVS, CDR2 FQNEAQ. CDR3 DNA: TGTGCCAGCAGCTCAGAGGGATACGGGAAGGAGCTGTTTTTT. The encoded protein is CASSSEGYGKELFF.

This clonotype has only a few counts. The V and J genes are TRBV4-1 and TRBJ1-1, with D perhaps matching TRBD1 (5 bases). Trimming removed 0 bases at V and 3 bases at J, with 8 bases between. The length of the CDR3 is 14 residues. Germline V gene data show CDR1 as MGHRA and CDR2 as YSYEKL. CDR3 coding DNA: TGCGCCAGCAGCCAAGAACCAGGGCACACTGAAGCTTTCTTT. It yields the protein CASSQEPGHTEAFF.

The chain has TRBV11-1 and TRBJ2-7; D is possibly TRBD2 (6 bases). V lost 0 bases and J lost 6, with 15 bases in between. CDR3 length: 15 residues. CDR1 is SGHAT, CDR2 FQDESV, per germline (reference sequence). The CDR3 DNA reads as TGTGCCAGCAGCTTAGCTGGCGGGAATGCCGTCGAGCAGTACTTC. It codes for CASSLAGGNAVEQYF.

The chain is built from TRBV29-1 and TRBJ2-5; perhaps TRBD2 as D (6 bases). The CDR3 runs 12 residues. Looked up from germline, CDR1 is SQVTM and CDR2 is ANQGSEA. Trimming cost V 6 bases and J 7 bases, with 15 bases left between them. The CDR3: CSVRGGGRTQYF. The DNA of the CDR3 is TGCAGCGTCCGGGGAGGTGGGAGGACCCAGTACTTC.

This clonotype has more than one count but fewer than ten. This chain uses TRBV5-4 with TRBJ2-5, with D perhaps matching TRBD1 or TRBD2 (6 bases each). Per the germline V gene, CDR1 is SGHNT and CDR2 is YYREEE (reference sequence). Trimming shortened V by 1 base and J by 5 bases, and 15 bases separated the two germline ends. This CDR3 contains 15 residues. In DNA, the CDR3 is TGTGCCAGCAGCTTGAGCGGAGGAGGGGGTGAGACCCAGTACTTC. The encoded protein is CASSLSGGGGETQYF.

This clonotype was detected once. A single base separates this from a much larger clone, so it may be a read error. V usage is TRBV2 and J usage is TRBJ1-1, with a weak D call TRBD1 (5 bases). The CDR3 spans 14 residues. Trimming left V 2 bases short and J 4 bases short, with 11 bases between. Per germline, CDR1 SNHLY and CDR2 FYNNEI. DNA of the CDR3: TGTGCCAGCAGTGAAAGGGCAGGGTCCACTGAAGCTTTCTTT. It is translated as CASSERAGSTEAFF.

CDR3 protein: CSVGSGTNYEQYF. The CDR3 nucleotides are TGCAGCGTTGGTTCCGGGACTAACTACGAGCAGTACTTC. This chain uses TRBV29-1 with TRBJ2-7; TRBD2 agrees at 7 bases. The ends lost 4 bases at V and 3 bases at J; junction bases unmatched: 6. The CDR3 is made up of 13 amino acids. The germline gives CDR1 SQVTM, CDR2 ANQGSEA.

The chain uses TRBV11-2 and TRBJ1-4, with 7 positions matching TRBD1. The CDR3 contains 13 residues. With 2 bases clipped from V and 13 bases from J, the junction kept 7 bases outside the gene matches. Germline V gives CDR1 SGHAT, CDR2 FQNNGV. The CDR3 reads CASSLNLQGILFF. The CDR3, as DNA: TGTGCCAGCAGCTTAAACTTACAGGGGATACTGTTTTTT.

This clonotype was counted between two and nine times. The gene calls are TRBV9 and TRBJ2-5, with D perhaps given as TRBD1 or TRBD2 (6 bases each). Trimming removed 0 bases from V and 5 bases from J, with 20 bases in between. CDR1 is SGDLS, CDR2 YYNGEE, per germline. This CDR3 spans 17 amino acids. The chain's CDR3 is CASSVAMRRGARETQYF. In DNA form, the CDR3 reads TGTGCCAGCAGCGTAGCTATGCGGAGGGGGGCCCGGGAGACCCAGTACTTC.